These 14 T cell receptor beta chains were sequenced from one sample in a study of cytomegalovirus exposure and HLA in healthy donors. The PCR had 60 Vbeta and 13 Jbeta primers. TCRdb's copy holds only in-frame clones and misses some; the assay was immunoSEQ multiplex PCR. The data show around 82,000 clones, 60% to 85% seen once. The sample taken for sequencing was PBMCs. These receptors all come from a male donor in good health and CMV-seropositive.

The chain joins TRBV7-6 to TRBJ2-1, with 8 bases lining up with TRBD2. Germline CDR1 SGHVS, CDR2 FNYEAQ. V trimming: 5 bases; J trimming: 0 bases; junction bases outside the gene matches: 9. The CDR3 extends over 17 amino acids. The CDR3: CASSPLIRGGSYNEQFF. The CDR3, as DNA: TGTGCCAGCAGCCCCCTTATACGGGGGGGCTCCTACAATGAGCAGTTCTTC.

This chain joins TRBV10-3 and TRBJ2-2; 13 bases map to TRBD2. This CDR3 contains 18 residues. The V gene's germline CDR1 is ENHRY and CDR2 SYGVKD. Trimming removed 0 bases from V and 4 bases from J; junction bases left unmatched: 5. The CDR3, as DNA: TGTGCCATCAGTGAGTCCCGGACTAGCGGGAGAGGCACCGGGGAGCTGTTTTTT. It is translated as CAISESRTSGRGTGELFF.

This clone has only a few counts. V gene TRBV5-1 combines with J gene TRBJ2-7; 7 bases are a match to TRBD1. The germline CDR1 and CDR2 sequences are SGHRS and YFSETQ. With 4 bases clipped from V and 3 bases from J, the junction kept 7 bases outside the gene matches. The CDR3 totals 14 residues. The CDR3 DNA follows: TGCGCCAGCAGCGTGACAGGGTCCGGCTACGAGCAGTACTTC. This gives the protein CASSVTGSGYEQYF.

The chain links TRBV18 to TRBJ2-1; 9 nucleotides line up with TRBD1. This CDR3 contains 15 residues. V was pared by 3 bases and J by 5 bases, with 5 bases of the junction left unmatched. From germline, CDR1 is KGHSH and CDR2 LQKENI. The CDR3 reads CASSPQRTGDNEQFF. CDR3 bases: TGTGCCAGCTCACCCCAGAGGACAGGGGACAATGAGCAGTTCTTC.

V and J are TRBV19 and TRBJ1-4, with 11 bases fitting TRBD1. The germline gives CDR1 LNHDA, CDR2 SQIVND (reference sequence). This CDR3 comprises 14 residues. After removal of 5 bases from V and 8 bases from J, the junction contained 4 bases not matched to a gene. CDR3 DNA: TGTGCCAGTAGTGGACAGGGGGCAAGGGAAAAACTGTTTTTT. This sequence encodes CASSGQGAREKLFF.

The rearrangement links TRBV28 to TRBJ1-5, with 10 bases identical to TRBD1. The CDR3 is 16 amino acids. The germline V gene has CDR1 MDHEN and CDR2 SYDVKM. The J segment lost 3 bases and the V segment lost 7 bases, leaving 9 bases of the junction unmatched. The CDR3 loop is CASKMDRGGINQPQHF. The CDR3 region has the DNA TGTGCCAGCAAAATGGACAGGGGGGGTATCAATCAGCCCCAGCATTTT.

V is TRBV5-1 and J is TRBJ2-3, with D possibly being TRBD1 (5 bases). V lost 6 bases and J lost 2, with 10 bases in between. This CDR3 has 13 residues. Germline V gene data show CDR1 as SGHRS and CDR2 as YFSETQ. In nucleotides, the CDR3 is TGCGCCAGCAAGGACACCTCCACAGATACGCAGTATTTT. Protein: CASKDTSTDTQYF.

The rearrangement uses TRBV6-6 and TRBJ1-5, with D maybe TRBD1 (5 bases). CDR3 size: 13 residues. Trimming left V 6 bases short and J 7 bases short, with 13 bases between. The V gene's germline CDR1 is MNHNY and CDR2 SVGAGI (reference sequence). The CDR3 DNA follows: TGTGCCAGCAGAAACGGGGGTGGGCAGCCCCAGCATTTT. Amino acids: CASRNGGGQPQHF.

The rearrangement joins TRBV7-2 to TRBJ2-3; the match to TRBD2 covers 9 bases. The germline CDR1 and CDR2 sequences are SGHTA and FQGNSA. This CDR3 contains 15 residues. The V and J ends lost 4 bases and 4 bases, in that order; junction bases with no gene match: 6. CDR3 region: CASSSRGGRADTQYF. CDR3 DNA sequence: TGTGCCAGCAGCTCCCGCGGCGGGAGGGCAGATACGCAGTATTTT.

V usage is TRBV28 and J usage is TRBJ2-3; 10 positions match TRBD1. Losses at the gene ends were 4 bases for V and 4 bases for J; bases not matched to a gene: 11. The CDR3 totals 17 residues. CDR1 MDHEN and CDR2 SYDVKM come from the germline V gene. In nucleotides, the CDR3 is TGTGCCAGCAGTTCGGGGGGCCGGGACAGGGGCTCAGATACGCAGTATTTT. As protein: CASSSGGRDRGSDTQYF.

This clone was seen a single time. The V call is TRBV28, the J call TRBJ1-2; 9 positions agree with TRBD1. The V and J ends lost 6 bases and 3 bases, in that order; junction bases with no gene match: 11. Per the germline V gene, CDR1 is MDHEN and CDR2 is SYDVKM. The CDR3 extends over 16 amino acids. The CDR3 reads CASRIPQGAGDYGYTF. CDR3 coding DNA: TGTGCCAGCAGGATACCACAGGGGGCCGGGGACTATGGCTACACCTTC.

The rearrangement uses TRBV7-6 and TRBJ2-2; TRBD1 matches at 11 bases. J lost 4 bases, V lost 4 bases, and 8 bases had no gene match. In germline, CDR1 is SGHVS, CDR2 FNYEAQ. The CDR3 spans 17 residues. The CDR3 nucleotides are TGTGCCAGCAGCTACGCATCCGGGACAGGGGGCACCGGGGAGCTGTTTTTT. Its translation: CASSYASGTGGTGELFF.

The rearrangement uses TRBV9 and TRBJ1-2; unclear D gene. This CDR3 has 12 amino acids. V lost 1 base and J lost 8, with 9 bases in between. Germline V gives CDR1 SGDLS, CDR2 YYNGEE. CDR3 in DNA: TGTGCCAGCAGCGTACCACAGTCGGGCTACACCTTC. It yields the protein CASSVPQSGYTF. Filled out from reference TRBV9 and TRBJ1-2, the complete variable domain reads DSGVTQTPKHLITATGQRVTLRCSPRSGDLSVYWYQQSLDQGLQFLIQYYNGEERAKGNILERFSAQQFPDLHSELNLSSLELGDSALYFCASSVPQSGYTFGSGTRLTVV.

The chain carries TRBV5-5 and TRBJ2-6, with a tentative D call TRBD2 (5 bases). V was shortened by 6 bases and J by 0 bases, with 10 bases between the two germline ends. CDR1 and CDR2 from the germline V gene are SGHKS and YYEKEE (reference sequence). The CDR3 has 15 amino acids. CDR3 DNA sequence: TGTGCCAGCACCTCCGGAGGCTCTGGGGCCAACGTCCTGACTTTC. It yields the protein CASTSGGSGANVLTF.